Below are 23 T cell receptor beta chains sequenced from a single sample in a study of blood T cells in healthy people across ages. Primed by a sample-barcoded 5' primer and a J-beta primer mix, a second PCR proceeded for 7 to 11 cycles. Via MiXCR, TCRdb re-called the 5' RACE reads, giving one row per CDR3 protein. The sample includes about 1.8 million distinct CDR3 sequences, roughly 52% of them seen just once. The sequencing input was blood. Every receptor here comes from a woman in her thirties or forties in good health.

V and J are TRBV6-2 or TRBV6-3 and TRBJ1-1; D ambiguous. The CDR3 totals 15 residues. From germline, CDR1 is MNHEY and CDR2 SVGEGT. Trimming stripped 2 bases from V and 5 bases from J, with 15 bases between. CDR3 sequence (DNA): TGTGCCAGCAGTTACGCGACGCGGGGTGGAACTGAAGCTTTCTTT. Translating gives CASSYATRGGTEAFF.

This chain joins TRBV10-3 and TRBJ1-2; 7 nucleotides agree with TRBD1. CDR3 length: 18 residues. V trimming: 6 bases; J trimming: 7 bases; junction bases outside the gene matches: 23. Germline V gives CDR1 ENHRY, CDR2 SYGVKD. In DNA form, the CDR3 reads TGTGCCATCAGGGACGACCGACAGGGTAGAGGGACTGAACGTGGCTACACCTTC. It specifies CAIRDDRQGRGTERGYTF.

This clonotype showed up many times. This chain links TRBV4-1 with TRBJ2-7; 9 bases agree with TRBD2. The CDR3 has 16 amino acids. Germline CDR1 is MGHRA and CDR2 is YSYEKL. The junction had 10 bases not matched to a gene; V was cut back by 4 bases and J by 3 bases. CDR3 protein: CASSLSAGGNFYEQYF. The CDR3 nucleotides read TGCGCCAGCAGCCTATCCGCGGGAGGGAATTTCTACGAGCAGTACTTC.

In this sample, this clonotype turned up a few times. The V gene is TRBV28, the J gene TRBJ1-2; tentative D call: TRBD1 (6 bases). CDR3 length: 17 residues. The V gene lost 6 bases and the J gene lost 6 bases, with 26 bases spanning the gap. Germline V CDR1 and CDR2: MDHEN, SYDVKM. The CDR3: CASSTPGATLTWDGYTF. The CDR3 bases are TGTGCCAGCAGCACTCCGGGGGCCACACTAACTTGGGATGGCTACACCTTC.

The chain has TRBV5-5 and TRBJ2-1, with 10 bases matching TRBD2. CDR1 and CDR2 from the germline V gene are SGHKS and YYEKEE (reference sequence). The CDR3 covers 12 residues. J was trimmed by 12 bases and V by 4 bases; bases with no gene match: 4. CDR3 amino acids: CASSDKRGGQFF. CDR3 bases: TGTGCCAGCAGCGATAAGCGGGGGGGGCAGTTCTTC.

This clonotype was seen only once. The rearrangement uses TRBV9 and TRBJ1-2; D ambiguous. Trimming took 2 bases from V and 5 from J, leaving 16 bases between them. Germline CDR1 and CDR2: SGDLS and YYNGEE. This CDR3 region has 15 residues. The CDR3 sequence: CASSVAGETIYGYTF. The CDR3, as DNA: TGTGCCAGCAGCGTCGCAGGAGAGACCATTTATGGCTACACCTTC.

The chain combines TRBV15 with TRBJ1-2; 10 bases are a match to TRBD1. V was clipped by 7 bases and J by 3 bases; unmatched bases: 5. Germline CDR1 is LNHNV and CDR2 is YYDKDF (reference sequence). CDR3 length equals 14 residues. The CDR3 loop reads CATTPTGGDYGYTF. CDR3 nucleotides: TGTGCCACCACCCCGACAGGGGGCGACTATGGCTACACCTTC.

The CDR3: CASSQEKLAGASTDTQYF. The CDR3 DNA sequence: TGTGCCAGCAGCCAGGAGAAACTAGCGGGGGCTAGCACAGATACGCAGTATTTT. This sequence joins TRBV3-1 and TRBJ2-3; the match to TRBD2 covers 11 bases. Germline V lookup: CDR1 LGHDT, CDR2 YNNKEL (reference sequence). V lost 3 bases, J lost 0 bases, and 8 bases stayed unmatched. The CDR3 is made up of 18 amino acids.

V gene TRBV6-1 combines with J gene TRBJ1-5; 7 nucleotides line up with TRBD1. Germline V gives CDR1 MNHNS, CDR2 SASEGT. V trimming: 6 bases; J trimming: 3 bases; junction bases outside the gene matches: 5. The CDR3 contains 14 residues. The CDR3 sequence: CASRTRGNNQPQHF. DNA of the CDR3: TGTGCCAGCAGGACCAGGGGGAACAATCAGCCCCAGCATTTT.

The chain combines TRBV14 with TRBJ2-1; tentatively, D is TRBD1 (6 bases). V lost 2 bases and J 10 bases, leaving 9 bases between the germline ends. The CDR3 totals 12 residues. Germline V gives CDR1 SGHDN, CDR2 FVKESK. CDR3 sequence reads: CASSQTGWEQFF. In DNA form, the CDR3 reads TGTGCCAGCAGCCAAACAGGGTGGGAGCAGTTCTTC. Filled out from reference TRBV14 and TRBJ2-1, the complete variable domain reads EAGVTQFPSHSVIEKGQTVTLRCDPISGHDNLYWYRRVMGKEIKFLLHFVKESKQDESGMPNNRFLAERTGGTYSTLKVQPAELEDSGVYFCASSQTGWEQFFGPGTRLTVL.

This chain joins TRBV6-1 and TRBJ2-3; D uncertain. Looked up from germline, CDR1 is MNHNS and CDR2 is SASEGT. The V gene lost 5 bases and the J gene lost 2 bases, with 20 bases spanning the gap. The CDR3 length is 17 residues. CDR3 bases: TGTGCCAGCAGTCCGGCGGTCGGCGGCCAAAACACAGATACGCAGTATTTT. It specifies CASSPAVGGQNTDTQYF.

This clonotype was observed a handful of times. V is TRBV4-2 and J is TRBJ2-5; 14 bases are shared with TRBD2. The ends lost 0 bases at V and 5 bases at J; junction bases unmatched: 5. This CDR3 comprises 17 residues. CDR1 and CDR2 from the germline V gene are LGHNA and YNFKEQ. CDR3 coding DNA: TGTGCCAGCAGCCAAGAGGTCAGGACTAGCGGGGGGGAGACCCAGTACTTC. Translated, it gives CASSQEVRTSGGETQYF.

This clonotype was seen a few times. The chain joins TRBV14 to TRBJ2-7; D might be TRBD2 (5 bases). The last part of the DNA fits TRBJ2-5 better; the J call may be wrong. The CDR3 is 15 amino acids. Germline V gene sequence: CDR1 SGHDN, CDR2 FVKESK. In DNA, the CDR3 is TGTGCCAGCAGCCAAGTGAGAGGGTTGGGGGAGACCCAGTACTTC. It codes for CASSQVRGLGETQYF.

This chain joins TRBV6-5 and TRBJ2-1; D perhaps matches TRBD2 (6 bases). Looked up from germline, CDR1 is MNHEY and CDR2 is SVGAGI. Between the trimmed V and J ends, which lost 0 bases and 9 bases, there was a span of 18 bases. The CDR3 loop spans 16 amino acids. The CDR3 region is CASSYSVGEEIGEQFF. For the CDR3, the DNA is TGTGCCAGCAGTTACTCGGTGGGGGAGGAGATCGGTGAGCAGTTCTTC.

The chain carries TRBV10-3 and TRBJ2-1; possibly TRBD1 for D (6 bases). Germline loops: CDR1 ENHRY, CDR2 SYGVKD. The V end lost 6 bases, the J end lost 5 bases, and 14 bases lay between the germline ends. This CDR3 is 14 amino acids long. The CDR3 bases are TGTGCCATCAGCCGGACAGCCTTGAACAATGAGCAGTTCTTC. Translating gives CAISRTALNNEQFF.

This clonotype was recorded at least ten times. The gene calls are TRBV29-1 and TRBJ1-2, with D perhaps matching TRBD1 (5 bases). There are 12 residues in the CDR3. Trimming took 3 bases from V and 4 from J, leaving 9 bases between them. CDR1 is SQVTM and CDR2 is ANQGSEA in the germline V gene. The CDR3 reads CSVERGSYGYTF. In nucleotides, the CDR3 is TGCAGCGTTGAGCGGGGGAGCTATGGCTACACCTTC.

The chain joins TRBV20-1 to TRBJ2-1; 7 bases map to TRBD1. The germline gives CDR1 DFQATT, CDR2 SNEGSKA (reference sequence). J lost 8 bases, V lost 2 bases, and 15 bases had no gene match. This CDR3 comprises 16 residues. Here the CDR3 reads CSARPPPGQTRHEQFF. The CDR3 nucleotides read TGCAGTGCTAGACCACCACCGGGACAGACCCGACATGAGCAGTTCTTC.

The chain is built from TRBV4-1 and TRBJ2-1; a weak D match, TRBD2 (6 bases). The V and J ends lost 1 base and 4 bases respectively, with 14 bases between them. CDR3 size: 16 residues. Germline lookup yields CDR1 MGHRA and CDR2 YSYEKL. The CDR3 DNA follows: TGCGCCAGCAGCCAAGGAGGGCAGGGAGGATACAATGAGCAGTTCTTC. The encoded protein is CASSQGGQGGYNEQFF.

Written as DNA, the CDR3 is TGCAGTGCTAGAGAGGGGACAGGGAGCTCCTATAATTCACCCCTCCACTTT. This encodes CSAREGTGSSYNSPLHF. This rearrangement joins TRBV20-1 to TRBJ1-6, with 9 positions matching TRBD1. V gave up 0 bases and J gave up 0 bases; unmatched junction bases: 3. CDR1 DFQATT and CDR2 SNEGSKA come from the germline V gene (reference sequence). The CDR3 spans 17 residues.

The table lists this clonotype with a count of one. V usage is TRBV7-8 and J usage is TRBJ2-3; TRBD2 aligns across 7 bases. This CDR3 comprises 16 residues. J gave up 5 bases and V 3 bases, and 11 bases lay outside the gene matches. Germline loops: CDR1 SGHVS, CDR2 FQNEAQ. CDR3 loop: CASSFRRAGVGDTQYF. In DNA, the CDR3 is TGTGCCAGCAGCTTCAGAAGGGCGGGGGTGGGAGATACGCAGTATTTT. Full variable domain (rest looked up from reference TRBV7-8 and TRBJ2-3): GAGVSQSPRYKVAKRGQDVALRCDPISGHVSLFWYQQALGQGPEFLTYFQNEAQLDKSGLPSDRFFAERPEGSVSTLKIQRTQQEDSAVYLCASSFRRAGVGDTQYFGPGTRLTVL.

This sequence joins TRBV4-3 and TRBJ2-1, with no clear D. Germline V lookup: CDR1 LGHNA, CDR2 YSLEER. The ends were cut back, 1 base at V and 2 bases at J, with 12 bases in the middle. This CDR3 is built from 16 residues. The CDR3 loop reads CASSQGAGEPYNEQFF. The CDR3 region has the DNA TGCGCCAGCAGCCAAGGCGCCGGAGAACCCTACAATGAGCAGTTCTTC.

This clonotype has more than one count but fewer than ten. V and J are TRBV4-3 and TRBJ1-1; D may be TRBD1 (6 bases). CDR1 and CDR2 from the germline V gene are LGHNA and YSLEER. This CDR3 region has 14 residues. V dropped 1 base and J dropped 6 bases, with 12 bases sitting between them. This chain's CDR3 is CASSQGGGAAEAFF. In nucleotides, the CDR3 is TGCGCCAGCAGCCAAGGAGGGGGGGCTGCTGAAGCTTTCTTT.

This clonotype appeared many times. CDR3 nucleotide sequence: TGCGCCAGCAGCCAAGAGGAAGGGGGGGGCGAGCAGTACTTC. Translated: CASSQEEGGGEQYF. This chain joins TRBV4-3 and TRBJ2-7, with D perhaps matching TRBD2 (7 bases). Trimming cost V 0 bases and J 6 bases, with 12 bases left between them. CDR1 and CDR2 (germline): LGHNA, YSLEER. The length of the CDR3 is 14 residues.